The T cell receptor (beta chain) under discussion was sequenced for a study of blood T cell repertoires in COVID-19. Study as a whole: The study drew acute and convalescent COVID-19 samples from the United States, Italy and Spain. In each case, the material was cDNA or gDNA derived from T cells, B-cell-depleted T cells, or PBMCs.

CDR1 is KGHSH and CDR2 is LQKENI in the germline V gene. The CDR3 totals 15 residues. How the authors handled the data: Nucleated cell number was recorded as an estimate derived from reference gene primer amplification. Assay used: immunoSEQ multiplex PCR; TCRdb lists only in-frame clones, some missing. V and J calls and clone size come straight from that table; D and trimming were deduced from the DNA. Of around 300,000 clones listed, about nine tenths are singletons. In regard to this clone: At one boundary the junction diverges from the germline segment, which might be a read error. This specimen includes other DNA sequences encoding the same CDR3.

This rearrangement joins TRBV18 to TRBJ1-3; D is ambiguous. The TCR sequence derives from a man aged 50-59 years with active or convalescent COVID-19. Sequenced sample: peripheral blood. The CDR3 region has the DNA TGTGCTAGCTCACCACCTTCAATCCCTGGAAACACCATATATTTT. Protein product: CASSPPSIPGNTIYF. The full variable domain, completed using reference TRBV18 and TRBJ1-3, is NAGVMQNPRHLVRRRGQEARLRCSPMKGHSHVYWYRQLPEEGLKFMVYLQKENIIDESGMPKERFSAEFPKEGPSILRIQQVVRGDSAAYFCASSPPSIPGNTIYFGEGSWLTVV.